The next 11 T cell receptor beta chains were all read from a single sample in a study of blood T cells in healthy people across ages (dated by TCRdb to between 2014 and 2016). The library was built by means of 5' RACE. The run used an Illumina HiSeq 2500. A second PCR of roughly 6 to 12 cycles was run with a J-beta primer mix and a sample-barcoded 5' primer. TCRdb itself trimmed the public reads at Q25 with fastp, ran MiXCR and retained productive beta chains. Identical CDR3 protein sequences are pooled into one entry, listed with their most common genes and DNA. This sample gives about 1,600,000 distinct CDR3 sequences in total; about 43% of them show up just once. The top ten clones comprise 7.9% of the sample. Material for sequencing was blood. These receptors were obtained from a woman aged 18-30 years in good health.

The chain couples TRBV30 to TRBJ2-1, with TRBD2 matching over 12 bases. The V and J ends lost 2 bases and 4 bases, in that order; junction bases with no gene match: 6. Germline V gene lookup returns CDR1 GTSNPN and CDR2 SVGIG (reference sequence). The CDR3 extends over 16 amino acids. The CDR3 nucleotides are TGTGCCTGGAGTCCGCCGGGACTAGCGGGTTACAATGAGCAGTTCTTC. Translated, it gives CAWSPPGLAGYNEQFF.

This clonotype was picked up a small number of times. The rearrangement uses TRBV29-1 and TRBJ1-4; D not resolved. Germline V gene sequence: CDR1 SQVTM, CDR2 ANQGSEA. This CDR3 has 13 residues. V was clipped by 4 bases and J by 7 bases, with 13 bases between them. Here the CDR3 reads CSVGFSNSEKLFF. The DNA for the CDR3 is TGCAGCGTTGGTTTTTCAAACAGTGAAAAACTGTTTTTT.

This clonotype was picked up many times. The chain has TRBV2 and TRBJ2-7; the D is unclear. The length of the CDR3 is 15 residues. The germline CDR1 and CDR2 sequences are SNHLY and FYNNEI. V gave up 2 bases and J gave up 0 bases, with 11 bases separating them. CDR3 bases: TGTGCCAGCAGTGAAAAAGGCTTCGACTCCTACGAGCAGTACTTC. Translating gives CASSEKGFDSYEQYF.

The CDR3, as DNA: TGCAGTGCTAGAGTCGTGGGACAGTCCTACGAGCAGTACTTC. Translated, it gives CSARVVGQSYEQYF. V and J are TRBV20-1 and TRBJ2-7; TRBD1 matches 7 bases. CDR1 and CDR2 from the germline V gene are DFQATT and SNEGSKA (reference sequence). V was pared by 1 base and J by 1 base, with 4 bases of the junction left unmatched. CDR3 length: 14 amino acids.

This chain joins TRBV6-1 and TRBJ2-6; D may be TRBD2 (5 bases). Between the trimmed V and J ends, which lost 4 bases and 0 bases, there was a span of 7 bases. Germline V gene data show CDR1 as MNHNS and CDR2 as SASEGT. The CDR3 is 15 residues long. The CDR3, as DNA: TGTGCCAGCAGTGGAACTAGCTCTGGGGCCAACGTCCTGACTTTC. It encodes CASSGTSSGANVLTF.

The chain employs TRBV5-1 and TRBJ2-1; 8 nucleotides align to TRBD1. CDR1 and CDR2 from the germline V gene are SGHRS and YFSETQ. This CDR3 region has 16 residues. After removal of 5 bases from V and 5 bases from J, the junction contained 12 bases not matched to a gene. The CDR3 sequence is CASRDFRGQDDNEQFF. The CDR3 nucleotides are TGCGCCAGCAGGGACTTCCGGGGACAGGACGACAATGAGCAGTTCTTC.

The chain recombines TRBV12-3 or TRBV12-4 with TRBJ1-5, with D possibly matching TRBD1 (5 bases). CDR3 length: 14 amino acids. V was pared by 5 bases and J by 3 bases, with 11 bases between. The CDR3 DNA follows: TGTGCCAGCAGTGTAGTCAGGGACAATCAGCCCCAGCATTTT. Translated, it gives CASSVVRDNQPQHF.

This clonotype was detected a few times. The chain has TRBV7-9 and TRBJ2-3; no definite D call. CDR1 and CDR2 from the germline V gene are SEHNR and FQNEAQ (reference sequence). The CDR3 length is 14 residues. Trimming removed 1 base at V and 6 bases at J, with 11 bases between. The CDR3 DNA reads TGTGCCAGCAGCTTAGAACGGCCTGGCGATACGCAGTATTTT. This codes for CASSLERPGDTQYF.

This clonotype came up a few times. This chain connects TRBV4-1 to TRBJ2-1, with TRBD2 matching over 16 bases. The CDR3 is 18 residues long. Germline CDR1 is MGHRA and CDR2 is YSYEKL. The J segment lost 4 bases and the V segment lost 3 bases, leaving 6 bases of the junction unmatched. CDR3 region: CASSHPGLAGGIYNEQFF. In nucleotides, the CDR3 is TGCGCCAGCAGCCACCCGGGACTAGCGGGAGGGATTTACAATGAGCAGTTCTTC.

This chain links TRBV4-3 with TRBJ2-7, with 7 nucleotides matching TRBD2. With 4 bases clipped from V and 2 bases from J, the junction kept 8 bases outside the gene matches. CDR3 length equals 15 residues. CDR1 is LGHNA, CDR2 YSLEER, per germline. CDR3 protein: CASSRTTGGTYEQYF. As DNA, the CDR3 is TGCGCCAGCAGCCGGACAACGGGAGGAACCTACGAGCAGTACTTC.

The rearrangement uses TRBV29-1 and TRBJ1-2, with 9 bases matching TRBD1. Germline values: CDR1 SQVTM, CDR2 ANQGSEA. CDR3 length equals 12 residues. Losses at the gene ends were 7 bases for V and 6 bases for J; bases not matched to a gene: 6. The CDR3 nucleotides read TGCAGCGCCAGGACAGGGGACCATGGCTACACCTTC. Translated: CSARTGDHGYTF.